This TCR beta chain originates from a study of blood T cells in healthy people across ages. The study's findings and limits: Naive CD4+ cell counts and diversity both ran higher in long-lived than in aged donors.

The people who gave samples were healthy Caucasians from Russia, aged roughly 6 to 100. Turning to this clonotype: As yet, its antigen is unknown.

PCR was performed a second time for about 7 to 12 cycles using a sample-barcoded 5' primer and a J-beta primer mix. Carrying 12 random nucleotides, a template-switch adaptor labeled each individual cDNA molecule. Each CDR3 protein gets one entry after TCRdb re-called the 5' RACE reads with MiXCR. The sample yields roughly 700,000 distinct CDR3 sequences, about 52% seen once. From germline, CDR1 is MDHEN and CDR2 SYDVKM. The CDR3 length is 13 residues. V gave up 8 bases and J gave up 4 bases, with 15 bases separating them. The V gene is TRBV28, the J gene TRBJ2-7; D is perhaps TRBD1 or TRBD2 (5 bases each). The sequenced material came from blood. The sequence came from a woman aged 55 to 70 in good health. The CDR3 spells CASSLRGQYEQYF. The CDR3 coding sequence is TGTGCCAGCTCCCTCCGGGGCCAATACGAGCAGTACTTC.